This is a list of T cell receptor beta chains from one sample in a study of blood T cell repertoires in COVID-19. Method: immunoSEQ multiplex PCR; TCRdb's copy keeps in-frame clones and lacks some. This sample has about 210,000 clones; around 82% occur once, and the top ten carry 8% to 10%. The sample consisted of peripheral blood. All receptors come from a woman in her forties or fifties with acute or convalescent COVID-19. CDR3s include the opening cysteine and the closing phenylalanine or tryptophan. The D gene is left open where the match is weak. Expanded clones are given a class, and other clones once, few, many or no size at all.

cdr3_length j_call d_call clone_size v_call cdr3_nt cdr3_aa
16 TRBJ2-3 - - TRBV7-2 TGTGCCAGCAGCTTAAGTGGACAGAGGTTTGCAGATACGCAGTATTTT CASSLSGQRFADTQYF
12 TRBJ2-7 - few TRBV12-3/TRBV12-4 TGTGCCAGCAGCCTCGCAAGAGACGAGCAGTACTTC CASSLARDEQYF
14 TRBJ1-1 - - TRBV27 TGTGCCAGCAGCTCCCCGGAGATGAACACTGAAGCTTTCTTT CASSSPEMNTEAFF
12 TRBJ1-1 - - TRBV11-2 TGTGCCAGCAGCTCGAGGGGGAATGAAGCTTTCTTT CASSSRGNEAFF
15 TRBJ2-1 - - TRBV6-4 TGTGCCAGCAGTGACTCGGGCGGGGCTTACAATGAGCAGTTCTTC CASSDSGGAYNEQFF
16 TRBJ2-1 TRBD2 once TRBV5-4 TGTGCCAGCAGCTTGGGGGGCGGGAGCTTGTACAATGAGCAGTTCTTC CASSLGGGSLYNEQFF
14 TRBJ1-2 - few TRBV7-2 TGTGCCAGCAGCTTAGAAGTCGAGGACTATGGCTACACCTTC CASSLEVEDYGYTF
16 TRBJ1-1 TRBD1 - TRBV6-1 TGTGCCAGCAGTGAACTACAGGGGGCGAGGAACACTGAAGCTTTCTTT CASSELQGARNTEAFF
15 TRBJ2-7 - - TRBV11-2 TGTGCCAGCAGCCTACCGGGGTCCCTCAGGGGCGAGCAGTACTTC CASSLPGSLRGEQYF
15 TRBJ2-7 - - TRBV10-2 TGCGCCAGCAGTGAGATTAGGACAGCCTCCTACGAGCAGTACTTC CASSEIRTASYEQYF
20 TRBJ1-3 - - TRBV27 TGTGCCAGCAGTTTACACGGGTCGACTGGAGAAGCCCCCGTCGGAAACACCATATATTTT CASSLHGSTGEAPVGNTIYF
15 TRBJ2-1 - - TRBV21-1 TGTGCCAGCAGCAAAGCGCCAGGGTGTAGTGGTGAGCAGTTCTTC CASSKAPGCSGEQFF
14 TRBJ1-1 TRBD1 few TRBV5-6 TGTGCCAGCAGCTTAACAGGGGGAGACACTGAAGCTTTCTTT CASSLTGGDTEAFF
16 TRBJ2-7 - - TRBV6-2/TRBV6-3 TGTGCCAGCAGTTACTTGACACCCCATAGCTCCTACGAGCAGTACTTC CASSYLTPHSSYEQYF
17 TRBJ2-4 TRBD2 - TRBV13 TGTGCCAGCAGCTCGGCTAGCGGAGGGAGAACCAAAAACATTCAGTACTTC CASSSASGGRTKNIQYF
14 TRBJ2-1 - - TRBV7-2 TGTGCCAGCCGGGATTTTATCTCCTACAATGAGCAGTTCTTC CASRDFISYNEQFF
13 TRBJ1-2 TRBD1 - TRBV19 TGTGCCAGTAGTATAACCCGACAGGGGGGCTACACCTTC CASSITRQGGYTF
11 TRBJ1-2 - - TRBV12-3/TRBV12-4 TGTGCCAGCAGTTTGAGCTATGGCTACACCTTC CASSLSYGYTF
14 TRBJ2-7 TRBD2 - TRBV9 TGTGCCAGCAGCGGGACTAGCGGCCCCTACGAGCAGTACTTC CASSGTSGPYEQYF
14 TRBJ1-5 - - TRBV19 TGTGCCAGTATTGGGGGGAGATCGCATCAGCCCCAGCATTTT CASIGGRSHQPQHF
15 TRBJ2-2 TRBD1 - TRBV7-8 TGTGCCAGCAGCCAGACAGGGGGCTACACCGGGGAGCTGTTTTTT CASSQTGGYTGELFF
13 TRBJ1-2 - few TRBV5-6 TGTGCCAGCAGCCCGGGGAGGGATTATGGCTACACCTTC CASSPGRDYGYTF
14 TRBJ2-7 TRBD1 - TRBV28 TGTGCCAGCAGTCCGGGACAGGGGCTCTACGAGCAGTACTTC CASSPGQGLYEQYF
16 TRBJ2-1 TRBD2 few TRBV11-2 TGTGCCAGCAGCTTAGATAGGCTAGCGGGAGCCCATGAGCAGTTCTTC CASSLDRLAGAHEQFF
16 TRBJ2-5 - - TRBV5-1 TGCGCCAGCAGCTTTAGGCCCATACAGGGACGAGAGACCCAGTACTTC CASSFRPIQGRETQYF
15 TRBJ2-5 TRBD2 - TRBV29-1 TGCAGCGTTGAAGATGACGGGGGGAAGCGAGAGACCCAGTACTTC CSVEDDGGKRETQYF
19 TRBJ1-5 - - TRBV21-1 TGTGCCAGCAGCAAAGGTCTCCGGACAGGGAAGGCTTACAATCAGCCCCAGCATTTT CASSKGLRTGKAYNQPQHF
16 TRBJ1-3 - - TRBV27 TGTGCCAGCAGTTCTAGGGTCGGGGGGCTTGTGAACACCATATATTTT CASSSRVGGLVNTIYF
16 TRBJ2-1 TRBD2 - TRBV19 TGTGCCAGTAGTATGGCGAGCGGGGGCGCTTACAATGAGCAGTTCTTC CASSMASGGAYNEQFF
15 TRBJ1-2 TRBD1 - TRBV28 TGTGCCAGCAGTTTATGGGGGACAGGGAGCTATGGCTACACCTTC CASSLWGTGSYGYTF
15 TRBJ2-1 - - TRBV12-5 TGTGCTAGTGACACCCCGGGACAACTCTTCGATGAGCAGTTCTTC CASDTPGQLFDEQFF
15 TRBJ2-7 TRBD2 - TRBV20-1 TGCAGTGCTAGTCTAGCGGGAGGAGCTGCCTACGAGCAGTACTTC CSASLAGGAAYEQYF
13 TRBJ2-7 - - TRBV14 TGTGCCAGCAGCCATACCTATACCGGGGAGCAGTACTTC CASSHTYTGEQYF
14 TRBJ2-1 - - TRBV11-2 TGTGCCAGCAGCTTATTTAGGGAGATGAATGAGCAGTTCTTC CASSLFREMNEQFF
16 TRBJ2-2 - - TRBV29-1 TGCAGCGTTGACGATTTGAGGGTGACGAACACCGGGGAGCTGTTTTTT CSVDDLRVTNTGELFF
14 TRBJ2-2 - - TRBV7-7 TGTGCTAGCAGCTTGGAGGCCCCCACCGGGGAGCTGTTTTTT CASSLEAPTGELFF
15 TRBJ2-7 TRBD1 - TRBV11-3 TGTGCCAGCAGCTTATACGGGACAGGGGACCAGAAGCAGTACTTC CASSLYGTGDQKQYF
16 TRBJ1-2 TRBD1 - TRBV11-2 TGTGCCAGCTCTGGCTGGGACAGGGGGAAAGACTATGGCTACACCTTC CASSGWDRGKDYGYTF
15 TRBJ2-1 TRBD1 few TRBV28 TGTGCCAGCCAATGGGACAGTAGCGCCTACAATGAGCAGTTCTTC CASQWDSSAYNEQFF
12 TRBJ2-5 TRBD1 - TRBV29-1 TGCAGCGCCGGGACAGGGGGTGGGACCCAGTACTTC CSAGTGGGTQYF
15 TRBJ2-3 TRBD2 - TRBV9 TGTGCCAGCAGCGTAGAGACTAGCGGGACAGATACGCAGTATTTT CASSVETSGTDTQYF
16 TRBJ2-7 TRBD1 - TRBV7-9 TGTGCCAGCAGCTTAGGGACAGGGACCCCCCCCTACGAGCAGTACTTC CASSLGTGTPPYEQYF